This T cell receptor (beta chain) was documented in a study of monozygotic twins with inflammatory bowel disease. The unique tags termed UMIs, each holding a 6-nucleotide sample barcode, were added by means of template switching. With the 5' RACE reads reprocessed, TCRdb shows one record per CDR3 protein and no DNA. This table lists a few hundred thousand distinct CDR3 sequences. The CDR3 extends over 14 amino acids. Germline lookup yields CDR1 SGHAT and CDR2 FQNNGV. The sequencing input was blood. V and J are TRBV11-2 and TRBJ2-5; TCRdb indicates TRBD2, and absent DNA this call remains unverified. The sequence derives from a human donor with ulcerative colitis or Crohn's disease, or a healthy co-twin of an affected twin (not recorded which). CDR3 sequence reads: CASSHSGDRQTQYF.